This is a list of T cell receptor beta chains from one sample in a study of T cell responses to AZD1222 COVID-19 vaccine. Profiled with immunoSEQ multiplex PCR; TCRdb holds only in-frame clones, not every one. The sample yields 100,000 to 150,000 clones, roughly 91% seen once. The specimen was peripheral blood, collected 28 days after the second AZD1222 dose. Every receptor here comes from an adult who received the AZD1222 COVID-19 vaccine. Each CDR3 is given with its conserved first and last residue. The D gene is left open where the match is weak. Only part of the rows carry a size: once, few, many, or a class if the clone is expanded.

d_call clone_size j_call v_call cdr3_nt cdr3_aa
TRBD2 . TRBJ2-3 TRBV2 TGTGCCAGCAGTGATGGTCGGCTAGCGGGGGGTCATACGCAGTATTTT CASSDGRLAGGHTQYF
. . TRBJ2-1 TRBV25-1 TGTGCCAGCAGTGAATATGGGACGCCGCCGAACAATGAGCAGTTCTTC CASSEYGTPPNNEQFF
TRBD2 few TRBJ2-6 TRBV7-2 TGTGCCAGCACCCTGAGCCCCGGACTAGCGGGAGGTGGGGCCAACGTCCTGACTTTC CASTLSPGLAGGGANVLTF
. . TRBJ1-6 TRBV19 TGTGCCAGTAGTATGCGGGGACCCCATTCACCCCTCCACTTT CASSMRGPHSPLHF
TRBD1 . TRBJ2-7 TRBV28 TGTGCCAGCAGTTCTTCAGCCGGACAGGGCCCCTACGAGCAGTACTTC CASSSSAGQGPYEQYF
. . TRBJ2-3 TRBV5-1 TGCGCCAGCAGCTTGGTAGGCGGGGCCAACCCGGCAGATACGCAGTATTTT CASSLVGGANPADTQYF
. . TRBJ1-1 TRBV7-8 TGTGCCAGCAGCCCCCTTGTAGGCAGACAGAACACTGAAGCTTTCTTT CASSPLVGRQNTEAFF
. . TRBJ1-5 TRBV6-2/TRBV6-3 TGTGCCAGCAGTTCCAGGGGAGGGTTTGGTCAGCCCCAGCATTTT CASSSRGGFGQPQHF
. . TRBJ1-6 TRBV9 TGTGCCAGCAGCGTAGATTCGGCACGCTCACCCCTCCACTTT CASSVDSARSPLHF
. . TRBJ2-6 TRBV27 TGTGCCAGCAGTCACCAGGGGAGGGGGGCCAACGTCCTGACTTTC CASSHQGRGANVLTF
. . TRBJ1-1 TRBV12-3/TRBV12-4 TGTGCCAGCAGCCCCCTGGTGAACACTGAAGCTTTCTTT CASSPLVNTEAFF
. . TRBJ2-7 TRBV10-3 TGTGCCATCAGTGAGTCTTTGGTGTACGAGCAGTACTTC CAISESLVYEQYF
. once TRBJ1-1 TRBV6-5 TGTGCCAGCAGCTTACTAAAGGGAGACACTGAAGCTTTCTTT CASSLLKGDTEAFF
. . TRBJ2-3 TRBV7-2 TGTGCCAGCAGCTTAGTCGGGATAGCGCAGTATTTT CASSLVGIAQYF
TRBD1 . TRBJ2-7 TRBV7-9 TGTGCCAGCAGCTTGGGGACAGGATACTACGAGCAGTACTTC CASSLGTGYYEQYF
. . TRBJ1-1 TRBV7-2 TGTGCCAGCAGCTCCCACCGGAACACTGAAGCTTTCTTT CASSSHRNTEAFF
TRBD1 . TRBJ1-2 TRBV6-2/TRBV6-3 TGTGCCAGCAGTTACTCCCGGACAGGGTTTGGTGACTATGGCTACACCTTC CASSYSRTGFGDYGYTF
TRBD1 . TRBJ1-2 TRBV4-1 TGCGCCAGCAGCCAGGGGACAGGGTACGGCTACACCTTC CASSQGTGYGYTF
. . TRBJ1-2 TRBV5-1 TGCGCCAGCAGCTCGGGGGCTCTGTCTTGGGGCTACACCTTC CASSSGALSWGYTF
. . TRBJ1-5 TRBV7-2 TGTGCCAGCAGCTTATGGAGAGCGACCGATCAGCCCCAGCATTTT CASSLWRATDQPQHF
. . TRBJ1-1 TRBV24-1 TGTGCCACCAGCCGGGGACAGAACACTGAAGCTTTCTTT CATSRGQNTEAFF
. . TRBJ1-6 TRBV5-1 TGCGCCAGCAGCTTGGATGCGAGGAGCTCCTATAATTCACCCCTCCACTTT CASSLDARSSYNSPLHF
. . TRBJ1-4 TRBV7-9 TGTGCCAGCAGCCTCCGGCAGGGTAATGAAAAACTGTTTTTT CASSLRQGNEKLFF
. . TRBJ1-1 TRBV4-3 TGCGCCAGCAGCCTACACAGGGTAGGCACTGAAGCTTTCTTT CASSLHRVGTEAFF
. . TRBJ1-2 TRBV10-2 TGCGCCAGCAGTGGCGTCAGGGGCTATGGCTACACCTTC CASSGVRGYGYTF
. . TRBJ1-1 TRBV29-1 TGCAGCGTTGAGGTTTGGCAGGGCAGGGGCACTGAAGCTTTCTTT CSVEVWQGRGTEAFF
. . TRBJ1-2 TRBV20-1 TGCAGTGCTAGTTGGGTCTCCCAGGGCTATGGCTACACCTTC CSASWVSQGYGYTF
. . TRBJ1-1 TRBV4-1 TGCGCCAGCAGCCAAGGTAAACAGACGAAGAACACTGAAGCTTTCTTT CASSQGKQTKNTEAFF
TRBD1 once TRBJ1-1 TRBV4-1 TGCGCCAGCAGCCTCGAATTAACAGGGGTCACTGAAGCTTTCTTT CASSLELTGVTEAFF
. . TRBJ1-2 TRBV7-2 TGTGCCAGCAGCTTAGGGGCGGGTGGGGGCTATGGCTACACCTTC CASSLGAGGGYGYTF
TRBD2 . TRBJ2-1 TRBV18 TGTGCCAGCTCGCCCTACGGTGCCCCTCTCTCTAGCGGGAGGTCGAATGAGCAGTTCTTC CASSPYGAPLSSGRSNEQFF